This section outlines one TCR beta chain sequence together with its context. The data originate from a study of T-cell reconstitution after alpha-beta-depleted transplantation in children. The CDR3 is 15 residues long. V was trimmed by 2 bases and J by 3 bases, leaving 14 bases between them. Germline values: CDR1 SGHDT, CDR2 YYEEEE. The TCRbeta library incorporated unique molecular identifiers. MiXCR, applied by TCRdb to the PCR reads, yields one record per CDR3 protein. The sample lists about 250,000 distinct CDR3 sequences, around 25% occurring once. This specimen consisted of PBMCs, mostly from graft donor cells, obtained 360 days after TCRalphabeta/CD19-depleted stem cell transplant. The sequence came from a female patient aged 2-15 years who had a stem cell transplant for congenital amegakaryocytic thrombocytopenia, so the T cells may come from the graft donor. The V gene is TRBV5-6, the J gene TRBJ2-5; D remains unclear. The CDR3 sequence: CASSFRREMKETQYF. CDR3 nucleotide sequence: TGTGCCAGCAGCTTCAGAAGGGAAATGAAAGAGACCCAGTACTTC. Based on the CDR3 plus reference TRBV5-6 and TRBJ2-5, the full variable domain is DAGVTQSPTHLIKTRGQQVTLRCSPKSGHDTVSWYQQALGQGPQFIFQYYEEEERQRGNFPDRFSGHQFPNYSSELNVNALLLGDSALYLCASSFRREMKETQYFGPGTRLLVL.